This T cell receptor beta chain stems from a study of human T cells and chemical hapten exposure. The time point is: patch test 3, about 24 weeks after DPC sensitization. Regarding treatment: therapeutic diphenylcyclopropenone sensitization with weekly scalp DPC. MiXCR, run by TCRdb on the RACE reads, gives a single entry per CDR3 protein. The sample carries 85,000 to 100,000 distinct CDR3 sequences, roughly a quarter recorded once. This specimen consisted of whole blood, obtained in connection with sensitization to the hapten diphenylcyclopropenone (DPC). This clonotype was sampled from a man aged 35-49 years with alopecia areata. Some clones in this sample may be carry-over from other donors' samples.

The CDR3 DNA follows: TGTGCCAGCAGTTCCTACAGGGGGGCTGACAAAAACATTCAGTACTTC. Protein sequence: CASSSYRGADKNIQYF. The genes are TRBV12-3 or TRBV12-4 and TRBJ2-4, with TRBD1 identical over 8 bases. V trimming: 4 bases; J trimming: 3 bases; junction bases outside the gene matches: 8. The CDR3 consists of 16 residues.